This TCR beta chain was retrieved from a study of blood T cells in healthy people across ages. Each donor had approximately 10 milliliters of peripheral blood drawn. A word on this clonotype: Its antigen is still unknown.

Findings and limits, study-wide: Diversity figures derived from one million T cells were judged to underestimate the true value.

This CDR3 has 15 residues. Trimming removed 1 base from V and 3 bases from J, with 13 bases in between. Germline loops: CDR1 LGHDT, CDR2 YNNKEL (reference sequence). Combining a sample-barcoded 5' primer with a J-beta primer mix, a second PCR ran for roughly 6 to 11 cycles. TCRdb redid the calling of the 5' RACE reads with MiXCR, one entry per CDR3 protein. The data show 1.6 million or so distinct CDR3 sequences, with about 31% seen just once and roughly 10% held by the top ten. What was sequenced was blood. This clonotype was obtained from a woman in her 30s in good health. V is TRBV3-1 and J is TRBJ2-7; the D gene is possibly TRBD2 (6 bases). The CDR3 reads CASSQGVRDDYEQYF. CDR3 in DNA: TGTGCCAGCAGCCAAGGGGTGCGGGACGACTACGAGCAGTACTTC.